This TCR beta chain was recorded in a study of blood T cell repertoires in COVID-19. On the study more broadly: Acute and convalescent COVID-19 samples came from the United States, Italy and Spain. Nucleic acid was either cDNA or gDNA, and it came from T cells, B-cell-depleted T cells, or PBMCs.

Original data processing: Reference gene primer amplification yielded estimated nucleated cell counts. TCRdb's table, derived via immunoSEQ multiplex PCR, lists solely in-frame clones and lacks some. The DNA was the basis for D and trimming; V, J and clone size are from that table. The sample has about 88,000 clones, around 90% seen once. V was pared by 4 bases and J by 3 bases, with 4 bases between. The length of the CDR3 is 12 residues. The V gene's germline CDR1 is MNHEY and CDR2 SMNVEV (reference sequence). V usage is TRBV27 and J usage is TRBJ1-5; no definite D call. The source of this sequence is a male donor with acute or convalescent COVID-19. Sequencing was performed on peripheral blood. CDR3 sequence reads: CASSYNNQPQHF. As DNA, the CDR3 is TGTGCCAGCAGTTACAACAATCAGCCCCAGCATTTT.